The 10 T cell receptor beta chains below were found in one sample sequenced in a study of T cells in narcolepsy. Sequencing used immunoSEQ multiplex PCR; TCRdb keeps in-frame clones, though not all of them. The data hold 30,000 to 45,000 clones, with about 85% observed a single time. The sample taken for sequencing was CD45RA- memory CD4+ T cells from PBMCs. These receptors came from a human donor with narcolepsy.

The V call is TRBV7-3, the J call TRBJ2-3; possible D gene TRBD2, 5 bases. This CDR3 contains 15 residues. Trimming shortened V by 5 bases and J by 1 base, and 13 bases separated the two germline ends. Germline CDR1 reads SGHTA; CDR2 reads FQGTGA. CDR3 loop: CASSPAGAGTDTQYF. CDR3 nucleotides: TGTGCCAGCAGCCCGGCGGGCGCTGGCACAGATACGCAGTATTTT. The whole variable domain, filled in from reference TRBV7-3 and TRBJ2-3, reads GAGVSQTPSNKVTEKGKYVELRCDPISGHTALYWYRQSLGQGPEFLIYFQGTGAADDSGLPNDRFFAVRPEGSVSTLKIQRTERGDSAVYLCASSPAGAGTDTQYFGPGTRLTVL.

V and J are TRBV6-1 and TRBJ1-4; the D gene is possibly TRBD1 (5 bases). The germline V gene encodes CDR1 MNHNS and CDR2 SASEGT. Trimming removed 6 bases from V and 0 bases from J, with 8 bases in between. This CDR3 spans 14 amino acids. CDR3 DNA sequence: TGTGCCAGCAGAGCGACAGCAACTAATGAAAAACTGTTTTTT. The encoded protein is CASRATATNEKLFF.

The chain's CDR3 is CASSLWDRGNTIYF. In DNA form, the CDR3 reads TGTGCCAGCAGTTTATGGGACAGGGGAAACACCATATATTTT. The rearrangement links TRBV28 to TRBJ1-3, with 7 positions matching TRBD1. CDR3 length: 14 amino acids. CDR1 is MDHEN and CDR2 is SYDVKM in the germline V gene. The ends lost 0 bases at V and 4 bases at J; junction bases unmatched: 0.

This clone was seen a handful of times. This chain links TRBV4-3 with TRBJ2-1; 12 bases are shared with TRBD2. The CDR3 contains 19 residues. Trimming removed 0 bases from V and 8 bases from J; junction bases left unmatched: 14. The V gene's germline CDR1 is LGHNA and CDR2 YSLEER. The CDR3 DNA reads as TGCGCCAGCAGCCAAGAATTCGGTCTAGCGGGGGGGCTGGGGGATGAGCAGTTCTTC. This encodes CASSQEFGLAGGLGDEQFF.

The chain couples TRBV4-3 to TRBJ2-2; the D gene could be TRBD1 or TRBD2 (5 bases each). The length of the CDR3 is 16 residues. Trimming removed 1 base at V and 5 bases at J, with 14 bases between. Germline assignment: CDR1 LGHNA and CDR2 YSLEER. CDR3 protein: CASSQGGSGLTGELFF. In DNA form, the CDR3 reads TGCGCCAGCAGCCAAGGAGGGTCGGGGCTGACCGGGGAGCTGTTTTTT.

The V call is TRBV6-6, the J call TRBJ2-7, with D maybe TRBD1 (6 bases). Germline loops: CDR1 MNHNY, CDR2 SVGAGI (reference sequence). The CDR3 is 14 amino acids. V was trimmed by 6 bases and J by 6 bases, leaving 18 bases between them. The DNA of the CDR3 is TGTGCCAGCAGGGCCATTACAGGGTTCGCCGAGCAGTACTTC. Translating it yields CASRAITGFAEQYF.

This clone appeared a few times. The gene calls are TRBV7-9 and TRBJ2-1, with 8 bases that match TRBD1. J lost 1 base, V lost 4 bases, and 6 bases had no gene match. The CDR3 contains 16 residues. Per germline, CDR1 SEHNR and CDR2 FQNEAQ (reference sequence). The CDR3 sequence: CASSSRGLPSYNEQFF. Written as DNA, the CDR3 is TGTGCCAGCAGCTCCAGGGGGCTTCCATCCTACAATGAGCAGTTCTTC.

The chain recombines TRBV6-1 with TRBJ2-3; 9 nucleotides agree with TRBD1. Germline V CDR1 and CDR2: MNHNS, SASEGT. The V and J ends lost 6 bases and 6 bases, in that order; junction bases with no gene match: 4. The CDR3 extends over 13 amino acids. The CDR3 region has the DNA TGTGCCAGCAGAGGGACAGGGTTCGATACGCAGTATTTT. Translation: CASRGTGFDTQYF.

This chain links TRBV2 with TRBJ1-6; TRBD1 might be the D (6 bases). The CDR3 totals 14 residues. Germline CDR1 is SNHLY and CDR2 is FYNNEI. The V gene lost 6 bases and the J gene lost 10 bases, with 16 bases spanning the gap. CDR3 sequence: CASRARGGPSPLHF. The CDR3, as DNA: TGTGCCAGCAGGGCCCGGGGGGGCCCATCACCCCTCCACTTT. The whole variable domain, filled in from reference TRBV2 and TRBJ1-6, reads EPEVTQTPSHQVTQMGQEVILRCVPISNHLYFYWYRQILGQKVEFLVSFYNNEISEKSEIFDDQFSVERPDGSNFTLKIRSTKLEDSAMYFCASRARGGPSPLHFGNGTRLTVT.

The J gene is TRBJ1-2, the V gene TRBV5-1, with TRBD1 as a possible D gene (5 bases). CDR1 and CDR2 (germline): SGHRS, YFSETQ. The CDR3 totals 15 residues. The V gene lost 0 bases and the J gene lost 0 bases, with 9 bases spanning the gap. CDR3 protein: CASSLAGASNYGYTF. In DNA form, the CDR3 reads TGCGCCAGCAGCTTGGCCGGGGCCTCTAACTATGGCTACACCTTC.